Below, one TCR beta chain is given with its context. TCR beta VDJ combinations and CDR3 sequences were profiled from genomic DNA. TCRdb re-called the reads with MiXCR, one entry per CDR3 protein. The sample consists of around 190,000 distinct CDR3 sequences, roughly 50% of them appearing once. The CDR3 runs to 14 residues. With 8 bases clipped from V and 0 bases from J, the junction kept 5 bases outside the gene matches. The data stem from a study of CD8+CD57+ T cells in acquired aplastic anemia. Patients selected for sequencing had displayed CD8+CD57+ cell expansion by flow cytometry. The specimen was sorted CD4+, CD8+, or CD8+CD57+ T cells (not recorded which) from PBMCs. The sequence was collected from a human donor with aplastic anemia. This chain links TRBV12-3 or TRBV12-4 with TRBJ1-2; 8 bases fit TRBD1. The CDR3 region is CASPGQGTNYGYTF. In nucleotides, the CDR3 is TGTGCCAGCCCAGGACAGGGAACTAACTATGGCTACACCTTC.